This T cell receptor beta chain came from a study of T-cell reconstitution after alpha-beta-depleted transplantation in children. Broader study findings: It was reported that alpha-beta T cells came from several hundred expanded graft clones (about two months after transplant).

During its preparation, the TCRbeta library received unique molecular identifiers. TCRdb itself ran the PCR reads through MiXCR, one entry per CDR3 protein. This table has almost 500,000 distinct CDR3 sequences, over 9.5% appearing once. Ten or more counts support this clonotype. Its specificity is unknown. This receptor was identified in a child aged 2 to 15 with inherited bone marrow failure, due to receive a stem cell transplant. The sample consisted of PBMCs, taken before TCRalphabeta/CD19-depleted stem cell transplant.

The CDR3 loop reads CASSQARNQRQFF. CDR3 in DNA: TGCGCCAGCAGCCAAGCTCGAAACCAACGGCAGTTCTTC. The chain recombines TRBV4-3 with TRBJ2-1; D is unresolved. V lost 1 base and J lost 12, with 13 bases in between. The CDR3 extends over 13 amino acids. Germline V lookup: CDR1 LGHNA, CDR2 YSLEER.